A single sample gave rise to the 28 T cell receptor beta chains below, sequenced in a study of OX40 agonist ivuxolimab in advanced cancers. Method: immunoSEQ multiplex PCR; TCRdb's copy keeps in-frame clones and lacks some. The sample includes about 80,000 clones, less than 95% of them seen just once. Here the sequenced sample was CD4+ or CD8+ T cells sorted from blood, taken in a trial of the OX40 agonist ivuxolimab. The receptors come from an adult with an advanced solid tumor such as melanoma, head and neck, liver or kidney cancer.

This chain's CDR3 is CASSSGTGGNIQYF. CDR3 nucleotide sequence: TGTGCCAGCAGTTCCGGGACAGGGGGAAACATTCAGTACTTC. This chain joins TRBV28 and TRBJ2-4, with TRBD1 identical over 11 bases. Germline-derived CDR1 and CDR2 are MDHEN and SYDVKM. The V and J ends lost 4 bases and 6 bases, in that order; junction bases with no gene match: 2. The CDR3 consists of 14 residues.

This chain connects TRBV6-5 to TRBJ1-1; 7 positions match TRBD1. In germline, CDR1 is MNHEY, CDR2 SVGAGI. V gave up 6 bases and J gave up 11 bases; unmatched junction bases: 6. The CDR3 sequence is 11 residues long. The CDR3 DNA follows: TGTGCCAGCAGCCGGGGACAGACGGCTTTCTTT. Amino acid sequence: CASSRGQTAFF.

The chain links TRBV11-2 to TRBJ2-2; TRBD2 aligns across 8 bases. The V and J ends lost 4 bases and 4 bases, in that order; junction bases with no gene match: 8. The germline gives CDR1 SGHAT, CDR2 FQNNGV. This CDR3 contains 16 residues. The CDR3 loop is CASSSYRGGGTGELFF. DNA for the CDR3: TGTGCCAGCAGCTCCTACCGGGGGGGCGGCACCGGGGAGCTGTTTTTT.

The V call is TRBV12-5, the J call TRBJ2-5; D remains unclear. Germline V lookup: CDR1 LGHNT, CDR2 FRNRAP. Trimming shortened V by 4 bases and J by 2 bases, and 8 bases separated the two germline ends. The CDR3 is made up of 13 amino acids. CDR3 nucleotides: TGTGCTAGTGGTTCCCCCCTACAAGAGACCCAGTACTTC. This gives the protein CASGSPLQETQYF.

The genes are TRBV15 and TRBJ1-5, with 7 nucleotides matching TRBD1. Germline V gives CDR1 LNHNV, CDR2 YYDKDF (reference sequence). The CDR3 is made up of 14 amino acids. Trimming removed 0 bases from V and 6 bases from J; junction bases left unmatched: 2. As DNA, the CDR3 is TGTGCCACCAGCAGAGAGACAGGGATTCAGCCCCAGCATTTT. Protein: CATSRETGIQPQHF.

The J gene is TRBJ2-3, the V gene TRBV7-6; 9 nucleotides align to TRBD2. Trimming cost V 5 bases and J 2 bases; bases outside gene matches: 8. CDR1 is SGHVS, CDR2 FNYEAQ, per germline. CDR3 length: 16 amino acids. CDR3 DNA: TGTGCCAGCAGCCTTGGGTTAGCGGGGGACACAGATACGCAGTATTTT. It codes for CASSLGLAGDTDTQYF.

This chain joins TRBV19 and TRBJ1-5; perhaps TRBD1 as D (5 bases). V was cut by 9 bases and J by 1 base, with 13 bases left in between. This CDR3 has 14 residues. Germline lookup yields CDR1 LNHDA and CDR2 SQIVND (reference sequence). CDR3 DNA: TGTGCCAGCGGGGGGAGTCCGAGCAATCAGCCCCAGCATTTT. This translates into CASGGSPSNQPQHF.

The chain uses TRBV7-9 and TRBJ1-6; D unclear. The ends were cut back, 4 bases at V and 10 bases at J, with 8 bases in the middle. Per the germline V gene, CDR1 is SEHNR and CDR2 is FQNEAQ (reference sequence). The CDR3 is made up of 12 amino acids. CDR3 region: CASSSAGSPLHF. The CDR3, as DNA: TGTGCCAGCAGCTCTGCGGGCTCACCCCTCCACTTT.

The chain joins TRBV10-3 to TRBJ2-3, with 7 bases matching TRBD2. Per the germline V gene, CDR1 is ENHRY and CDR2 is SYGVKD. This CDR3 is built from 15 residues. V shed 4 bases and J 3 bases; nucleotides not matched to a gene: 7. The CDR3 region is CAISGPGGGTDTQYF. CDR3 in DNA: TGTGCCATCAGTGGTCCGGGAGGCGGTACAGATACGCAGTATTTT.

The chain is built from TRBV18 and TRBJ1-1; 7 nucleotides match TRBD1. J gave up 1 base and V 6 bases, and 2 bases lay outside the gene matches. Looked up from germline, CDR1 is KGHSH and CDR2 is LQKENI. This CDR3 has 13 residues. The CDR3 loop is CASSRTGNTEAFF. The CDR3 nucleotides are TGTGCCAGCTCTAGGACAGGGAACACTGAAGCTTTCTTT.

The V gene is TRBV18, the J gene TRBJ1-1, with D perhaps TRBD1 (5 bases). The germline gives CDR1 KGHSH, CDR2 LQKENI. V lost 5 bases and J lost 1, with 14 bases in between. The CDR3 sequence is 15 residues long. CDR3 sequence reads: CASSLGGVGNTEAFF. The CDR3 DNA reads TGTGCCAGCTCATTAGGAGGGGTGGGGAACACTGAAGCTTTCTTT.

This clone was observed once. This chain joins TRBV5-1 and TRBJ2-3; D gene ambiguous. The length of the CDR3 is 15 residues. The ends were cut back, 7 bases at V and 1 base at J, with 16 bases in the middle. In germline, CDR1 is SGHRS, CDR2 YFSETQ. This chain's CDR3 is CASRSSGVRTDTQYF. In DNA, the CDR3 is TGCGCCAGCCGAAGTAGTGGGGTTCGCACAGATACGCAGTATTTT.

The chain has TRBV14 and TRBJ2-5, with D possibly being TRBD2 (6 bases). CDR3 length equals 12 residues. Trimming stripped 0 bases from V and 9 bases from J, with 8 bases between. Germline V gene data show CDR1 as SGHDN and CDR2 as FVKESK. In nucleotides, the CDR3 is TGTGCCAGCAGCCAAGAGTGGGGGGCCCAGTACTTC. It codes for CASSQEWGAQYF.

The rearrangement uses TRBV29-1 and TRBJ1-4; maybe TRBD1 (5 bases). V was shortened by 2 bases and J by 8 bases, with 18 bases between the two germline ends. The germline gives CDR1 SQVTM, CDR2 ANQGSEA. The CDR3 loop spans 15 amino acids. The CDR3 spells CSVEPSRGGEEKLFF. As DNA, the CDR3 is TGCAGCGTTGAACCTTCCCGAGGAGGGGAAGAAAAACTGTTTTTT.

The V call is TRBV28, the J call TRBJ2-1; D remains unclear. Per the germline V gene, CDR1 is MDHEN and CDR2 is SYDVKM. V lost 3 bases and J 2 bases, leaving 8 bases between the germline ends. The CDR3 loop spans 14 amino acids. CDR3 sequence reads: CASSLDRPYNEQFF. The CDR3 nucleotides are TGTGCCAGCAGTTTGGACCGCCCCTACAATGAGCAGTTCTTC.

This clone was seen a few times. The same CDR3 can be traced to other DNA sequences in this sample. The gene calls are TRBV18 and TRBJ1-5; D might be TRBD1 (5 bases). The CDR3 extends over 14 amino acids. The ends were cut back, 4 bases at V and 3 bases at J, with 10 bases in the middle. Per germline, CDR1 KGHSH and CDR2 LQKENI. CDR3: CASSRDGSNQPQHF. The CDR3 nucleotides read TGTGCCAGCTCACGGGACGGATCCAATCAGCCCCAGCATTTT.

The chain has TRBV30 and TRBJ2-3; possibly TRBD2 for D (6 bases). CDR3 length: 15 amino acids. CDR1 GTSNPN and CDR2 SVGIG come from the germline V gene (reference sequence). V lost 2 bases to trimming and J lost 4 bases, with 16 bases between them. CDR3: CAWSTGGNSADTQYF. The CDR3 DNA sequence: TGTGCCTGGAGTACTGGGGGGAACAGTGCAGATACGCAGTATTTT. The variable domain in full, completed from reference TRBV30 and TRBJ2-3, reads SQTIHQWPATLVQPVGSPLSLECTVEGTSNPNLYWYRQAAGRGLQLLFYSVGIGQISSEVPQNLSASRPQDRQFILSSKKLLLSDSGFYLCAWSTGGNSADTQYFGPGTRLTVL.

The rearrangement uses TRBV2 and TRBJ1-2; D perhaps matches TRBD1 (5 bases). Germline CDR1 is SNHLY and CDR2 is FYNNEI. The CDR3 totals 13 residues. V shed 4 bases and J shed 4 bases, with 10 bases lying between them. Written as DNA, the CDR3 is TGTGCCAGCAGTGGGGGACGGACCTATGGCTACACCTTC. Translation gives CASSGGRTYGYTF.

J is TRBJ2-7 and V is TRBV4-1; the match to TRBD1 covers 12 bases. The J segment lost 4 bases and the V segment lost 3 bases, leaving 7 bases of the junction unmatched. Germline CDR1 reads MGHRA; CDR2 reads YSYEKL. This CDR3 region has 16 residues. Written as DNA, the CDR3 is TGCGCCAGCAGCCAGGGACAGGGGGCGACGACTTACGAGCAGTACTTC. Its protein product is CASSQGQGATTYEQYF.

The rearrangement links TRBV5-4 to TRBJ2-7; TRBD2 matches 11 bases. J lost 7 bases, V lost 1 base, and 7 bases had no gene match. Germline V gene data show CDR1 as SGHNT and CDR2 as YYREEE (reference sequence). This CDR3 is 15 amino acids long. The CDR3 protein is CASSLMVAGGKEQYF. Written as DNA, the CDR3 is TGTGCCAGCAGCTTGATGGTAGCGGGAGGGAAAGAGCAGTACTTC.

The chain recombines TRBV27 with TRBJ2-7; 9 nucleotides match TRBD2. CDR1 MNHEY and CDR2 SMNVEV come from the germline V gene (reference sequence). CDR3 length equals 15 residues. With V trimmed by 3 bases and J by 2 bases, 5 bases remained unmatched. CDR3 nucleotides: TGTGCCAGCAGTTTTGGGGCGGGAGGGCCCTACGAGCAGTACTTC. Residues: CASSFGAGGPYEQYF.

The rearrangement links TRBV2 to TRBJ2-6, with D hard to call. Trimming removed 9 bases from V and 0 bases from J, with 9 bases in between. CDR1 SNHLY and CDR2 FYNNEI come from the germline V gene. CDR3 length: 14 amino acids. DNA of the CDR3: TGTGCCAGTTCCATTGCCTCTGGGGCCAACGTCCTGACTTTC. Translating it yields CASSIASGANVLTF.

This clone occurred once. The rearrangement uses TRBV18 and TRBJ2-2; D possibly corresponds to TRBD1 (5 bases). Germline V gives CDR1 KGHSH, CDR2 LQKENI. The CDR3 loop spans 20 amino acids. V gave up 5 bases and J gave up 6 bases, with 31 bases separating them. The DNA of the CDR3 is TGTGCCAGCTCATTCGCTGAAAGGGGCGGCGGAATTTCACGCGCCGGGGAGCTGTTTTTT. Its protein product is CASSFAERGGGISRAGELFF.

V usage is TRBV18 and J usage is TRBJ2-7; the match to TRBD2 covers 8 bases. Germline-derived CDR1 and CDR2 are KGHSH and LQKENI. The CDR3 is 14 residues long. The trim removed 8 bases at V and 4 bases at J, leaving 10 bases unmatched. The CDR3 is CASTKTSGEYEQYF. CDR3 in DNA: TGTGCCAGCACAAAAACTAGCGGAGAGTACGAGCAGTACTTC.

The chain links TRBV6-6 to TRBJ2-3; the D is unclear. The CDR3 totals 11 residues. Germline V gives CDR1 MNHNY, CDR2 SVGAGI (reference sequence). V lost 4 bases and J lost 6, with 5 bases in between. CDR3 coding DNA: TGTGCCAGCAGTTTTCTCGATACGCAGTATTTT. It translates to CASSFLDTQYF.

This chain connects TRBV11-3 to TRBJ2-5; perhaps TRBD2 as D (7 bases). Germline CDR1 reads SGHNT; CDR2 reads YENEEA. The CDR3 contains 15 residues. The V and J ends lost 4 bases and 5 bases respectively, with 17 bases between them. CDR3 region: CASSWGGPAGETQYF. The CDR3 DNA is TGTGCCAGCAGCTGGGGGGGGCCGGCTGGGGAGACCCAGTACTTC.

This sequence joins TRBV29-1 and TRBJ2-1; 11 bases map to TRBD2. The CDR3 length is 15 residues. Germline V lookup: CDR1 SQVTM, CDR2 ANQGSEA. Trimming removed 7 bases from V and 6 bases from J; junction bases left unmatched: 11. CDR3 in amino acids: CSGGGLAGGPNEQFF. The CDR3 bases are TGCAGCGGGGGGGGCTTAGCGGGAGGGCCCAATGAGCAGTTCTTC.

The CDR3 region has the DNA TGTGCCAGCAGTTTAGGTTCGGGGGGAGGAGGGAGAGAGACCCAGTACTTC. It specifies CASSLGSGGGGRETQYF. This sequence joins TRBV28 and TRBJ2-5, with 7 positions matching TRBD2. The CDR3 contains 17 residues. CDR1 is MDHEN, CDR2 SYDVKM, per germline. V gave up 2 bases and J gave up 4 bases; unmatched junction bases: 13.